This T cell receptor beta chain was retrieved from a study of T-cell reconstitution after alpha-beta-depleted transplantation in children. The CDR3 covers 15 residues. Germline CDR1 and CDR2: SGHNT and YYREEE (reference sequence). V dropped 3 bases and J dropped 5 bases, with 17 bases sitting between them. A library of TCRbeta sequences, prepared with unique molecular identifiers, was generated. Each CDR3 protein gets one entry after TCRdb re-called the PCR reads with MiXCR. In the table there are some 500,000 distinct CDR3 sequences, around a third of which are singletons. In this sample, this clonotype turned up a few times.

The sequence was obtained from a human donor who donated a stem cell graft to a child with aplastic anemia. The sequences come from PBMCs from the stem cell graft donor, collected from the stem cell graft. The V and J genes are TRBV5-4 and TRBJ1-1, with a weak D call TRBD1 (5 bases). Here the CDR3 DNA reads TGTGCCAGCAGCTCCCAGGGTCAGGAGACTACTGAAGCTTTCTTT. Protein product: CASSSQGQETTEAFF.